This T cell receptor (beta chain) was identified during a study of beta chain features in type 1 diabetes. Across the study: The number of sorted cells examined across all samples was around 98 million.

The V end was cut by 5 bases, the J end by 7 bases, with 15 bases between. Germline V gives CDR1 LNHDA, CDR2 SQIVND (reference sequence). The CDR3 is 14 amino acids. A word on this clone: Its antigen is currently unknown.

Sorting of CD4+ naive, central memory, regulatory and stem cell-like memory cells was performed via CD45RO/CCR7/CD25/CD127/CD95/CD27. What was sequenced were expressed TCRB transcripts, since all of the isolated RNA had been reverse transcribed. TCRdb's table, derived via immunoSEQ multiplex PCR, lists solely in-frame clones and lacks some. The profile shows under 350,000 clones, 20% to 25% of them singletons. The study, taken as a whole, reports: Shorter TCRB CDR3s, moderately but significantly so, were found in Type 1 diabetes patients in all four CD4+ subsets. Compared with healthy donors, patients appeared to share more similar naive, central memory and regulatory TCRB repertoires.

The sample taken for sequencing was naive CD4+ T cells from blood. The sequence was collected from a woman under 40 with type 1 diabetes. This chain joins TRBV19 and TRBJ1-5; weak D call: TRBD1 (5 bases). CDR3 in DNA: TGTGCCAGTAGTCCCTCGGGGGATGAACAGCCCCAGCATTTT. Protein product: CASSPSGDEQPQHF.